The clone carrying this T cell receptor beta chain was found many times. These data are taken from a study of CD8+CD57+ T cells in acquired aplastic anemia. It was genomic DNA that served as the template for profiling TCR beta VDJ and CDR3. In TCRdb, the reads were re-called with MiXCR into one record per CDR3 protein. The top ten clones hold 1.8% of a sample with 150,000 to 200,000 distinct CDR3 sequences, around half of them seen once. The CDR3 is 13 residues long. CDR1 DFQATT and CDR2 SNEGSKA come from the germline V gene (reference sequence). After removal of 7 bases from V and 1 base from J, the junction contained 1 base not matched to a gene. It was patients with CD8+CD57+ cell expansion by flow cytometry who were chosen for sequencing. A severe acquired aplastic anemia diagnosis applied to all patients.

The sequenced material came from sorted CD4+, CD8+, or CD8+CD57+ T cells (not recorded which) from PBMCs. The chain couples TRBV20-1 to TRBJ2-5; 12 nucleotides agree with TRBD2. The sequence came from a human donor with aplastic anemia. The CDR3 DNA follows: TGCAGTGGGACTAGCGGGGCCCAAGAGACCCAGTACTTC. Translated, it gives CSGTSGAQETQYF.